This T cell receptor beta chain was recorded in a study of T-cell memory formation after mild COVID-19. Study-wide results and limits: Among CD4+ contracting clones, most were CM and EM, and CD8+ ones EMRA. Clones shrinking between day 15 and 85 showed a balanced CD4/CD8 split, and those that grew later tilted toward CD4+.

After removal of 5 bases from V and 6 bases from J, the junction contained 4 bases not matched to a gene. CDR3 size: 14 residues. Germline V lookup: CDR1 LGHNA, CDR2 YSLEER. With constant-segment primers, 5'RACE yielded cDNA libraries of TCR alpha and TCR beta that carried sample barcodes and UMIs. TCRdb processed the 5' RACE reads anew with MiXCR; each CDR3 protein has one entry. The repertoire holds approximately 88,000 distinct CDR3 sequences, around a quarter seen once, with less than 55% in the top ten. This clonotype has a single count. Antigen unknown. The V call is TRBV4-3, the J call TRBJ2-7; 13 nucleotides match TRBD2. Sequences were obtained from PBMCs or a T cell subset sorted from them (not recorded which). This sequence originates from a young man who had mild COVID-19 (a few samples of this study predate the infection). Cell type and time point are not known. CDR3 region: CASSWTSGGSEQYF. CDR3 DNA sequence: TGCGCCAGCAGCTGGACTAGCGGGGGATCCGAGCAGTACTTC.